This TCR beta chain was captured by sequencing in a study of blood T cells in healthy people across ages. Study-level results: Strongly correlated with naive T cell percentage was TCR beta diversity. Naive and antigen-experienced cells could not be conclusively compared, given unsorted PBMCs.

Then a second PCR, running roughly 7 to 11 cycles, was carried out with a sample-barcoded 5' primer and a J-beta primer mix. Every cDNA molecule bore a tag from a template-switch adaptor containing 12 random nucleotides. A single record per CDR3 protein comes from TCRdb applying MiXCR to the 5' RACE reads. The sample has about 780,000 distinct CDR3 sequences, about half seen once. As regards this clonotype: The antigen remains undetermined. One end of the junction varies from germline; a read error may be responsible.

Sequencing input: blood. The TCR comes from an older man in good health.

The CDR3 loop reads CGVEGQVSYEQYF. CDR3 sequence (DNA): TGCGGCGTTGAAGGGCAGGTATCCTACGAGCAGTACTTC. The chain combines TRBV29-1 with TRBJ2-7, with unresolved D. Germline V gene data show CDR1 as SQVTM and CDR2 as ANQGSEA. This CDR3 is built from 13 residues.